The 30 T cell receptor beta chains listed next were all sequenced from one sample in a study of T cell responses to AZD1222 COVID-19 vaccine. TCRdb's table, derived via immunoSEQ multiplex PCR, lists solely in-frame clones and lacks some. The sample contains about 100,000 clones, just under 90% of which appear only once. Sequenced material: peripheral blood, taken on day 0 of AZD1222 vaccination. These receptors originate from an adult in good health.

In this sample, this clone turned up a few times. Germline and junction disagree at one end, which may indicate a read error. This chain joins TRBV5-1 and TRBJ1-2; D call uncertain. Per germline, CDR1 SGHRS and CDR2 YFSETQ. The CDR3 contains 15 residues. CDR3 in amino acids: CASSLAQDRTYGYTF. As DNA, the CDR3 is TGCGCCAGCAGTTTGGCTCAGGATCGAACATATGGCTACACCTTC.

The chain joins TRBV23-1 to TRBJ2-5, with no clear D. TRBV23-1 is known as an ORF, though its function is uncertain. The CDR3 spans 16 residues. V lost 4 bases and J lost 2, with 17 bases in between. The CDR3 spells CASSPLQRKKQETQYF. The CDR3 bases are TGCGCCAGCAGTCCCTTACAGCGAAAGAAACAAGAGACCCAGTACTTC.

The chain combines TRBV28 with TRBJ1-1; no clear D. This CDR3 is built from 13 residues. V lost 8 bases to trimming and J lost 1 base, with 11 bases between them. Germline-derived CDR1 and CDR2 are MDHEN and SYDVKM. This chain's CDR3 is CASGGHANTEAFF. The CDR3, as DNA: TGTGCCAGCGGCGGGCACGCGAACACTGAAGCTTTCTTT.

V usage is TRBV7-9 and J usage is TRBJ1-4; D not resolved. V shed 1 base and J shed 2 bases, with 8 bases lying between them. Germline V lookup: CDR1 SEHNR, CDR2 FQNEAQ (reference sequence). The CDR3 extends over 15 amino acids. This CDR3 is CASSLGAVTNEKLFF. The CDR3 DNA reads TGTGCCAGCAGCTTAGGGGCGGTTACTAATGAAAAACTGTTTTTT.

The chain joins TRBV5-1 to TRBJ1-6; TRBD1 matches 8 bases. V was clipped by 3 bases and J by 4 bases; unmatched bases: 6. Germline CDR1 reads SGHRS; CDR2 reads YFSETQ. The CDR3 contains 16 residues. The CDR3, as DNA: TGCGCCAGCAGCTCCGGACAGGGCCGTTATAATTCACCCCTCCACTTT. It yields the protein CASSSGQGRYNSPLHF. The full variable domain, rest sourced from reference TRBV5-1 and TRBJ1-6, is KAGVTQTPRYLIKTRGQQVTLSCSPISGHRSVSWYQQTPGQGLQFLFEYFSETQRNKGNFPGRFSGRQFSNSRSEMNVSTLELGDSALYLCASSSGQGRYNSPLHFGNGTRLTVT.

The rearrangement joins TRBV21-1 to TRBJ2-2. TRBV21-1 represents a pseudogene. The CDR3 length is 11 residues. CDR3 in DNA: TGTGCCAAAGTCACGACCGGGGAGCTGTTTTTT. Translation: CAKVTTGELFF.

V gene TRBV6-6 combines with J gene TRBJ2-5; 7 bases fit TRBD2. V was pared by 2 bases and J by 2 bases, with 5 bases of the junction left unmatched. The CDR3 has 15 amino acids. CDR1 and CDR2 (germline): MNHNY, SVGAGI (reference sequence). Here the CDR3 reads CASSYPSGLQETQYF. CDR3 sequence (DNA): TGTGCCAGCAGTTACCCCTCGGGACTACAAGAGACCCAGTACTTC.

This clone was seen more than once but under ten times. The chain joins TRBV18 to TRBJ1-3; no clear D. From germline, CDR1 is KGHSH and CDR2 LQKENI. The V end was cut by 6 bases, the J end by 4 bases, with 7 bases between. CDR3 size: 12 residues. The CDR3 reads CASSGGGNTIYF. As DNA, the CDR3 is TGTGCCAGCTCGGGCGGCGGAAACACCATATATTTT.

The chain recombines TRBV18 with TRBJ1-2, with 9 bases identical to TRBD1. The germline V gene has CDR1 KGHSH and CDR2 LQKENI. The ends lost 3 bases at V and 4 bases at J; junction bases unmatched: 0. The CDR3 runs to 13 residues. The CDR3 region has the DNA TGTGCCAGCTCACCGGGACAGGGCTATGGCTACACCTTC. Residues: CASSPGQGYGYTF.

Notes on this clone: The sample contains more than one DNA sequence encoding this CDR3. The V and J genes are TRBV15 and TRBJ1-2, with D perhaps TRBD1 (5 bases). This CDR3 comprises 14 residues. Trimming took 6 bases from V and 4 from J, leaving 15 bases between them. Germline-derived CDR1 and CDR2 are LNHNV and YYDKDF (reference sequence). The chain's CDR3 is CATRPGGDPYGYTF. The CDR3 region has the DNA TGTGCCACCAGACCCGGTGGGGACCCCTATGGCTACACCTTC.

The chain couples TRBV4-1 to TRBJ2-7; 7 bases map to TRBD2. Germline V gene lookup returns CDR1 MGHRA and CDR2 YSYEKL. The CDR3 loop spans 14 amino acids. J was trimmed by 3 bases and V by 2 bases; bases with no gene match: 4. DNA for the CDR3: TGCGCCAGCAGCCAAACTAGCGACAACTACGAGCAGTACTTC. It translates to CASSQTSDNYEQYF.

This clone was observed a few times. The chain uses TRBV10-3 and TRBJ2-3; D is unclear. This CDR3 has 13 residues. Trimming pared 3 bases from V and 6 bases from J, leaving 10 bases between. The germline V gene encodes CDR1 ENHRY and CDR2 SYGVKD. CDR3 in DNA: TGTGCCATCAGTGAAACGGCCCCGGATACGCAGTATTTT. Translating it yields CAISETAPDTQYF.

V and J are TRBV5-5 and TRBJ1-2; maybe TRBD1 (5 bases). This CDR3 spans 16 amino acids. Looked up from germline, CDR1 is SGHKS and CDR2 is YYEKEE (reference sequence). V was clipped by 0 bases and J by 2 bases, with 14 bases between them. The CDR3 region is CASSLEGSRVNYGYTF. The CDR3 nucleotides read TGTGCCAGCAGCTTGGAGGGGTCAAGAGTGAACTATGGCTACACCTTC.

The V call is TRBV18, the J call TRBJ2-7, with TRBD2 matching over 10 bases. This CDR3 has 15 amino acids. Trimming cost V 4 bases and J 0 bases; bases outside gene matches: 3. From germline, CDR1 is KGHSH and CDR2 LQKENI. CDR3: CASSRTSGSSYEQYF. The CDR3 bases are TGTGCCAGCTCACGGACTAGCGGCAGCTCCTACGAGCAGTACTTC.

This clone was counted only a few times. This chain links TRBV20-1 with TRBJ2-1; D ambiguous. This CDR3 contains 11 residues. V gave up 0 bases and J gave up 7 bases, with 4 bases separating them. Germline V gene sequence: CDR1 DFQATT, CDR2 SNEGSKA (reference sequence). DNA of the CDR3: TGCAGTGCTAGAGAGACTAATGAGCAGTTCTTC. Translated: CSARETNEQFF.

V gene TRBV7-2 combines with J gene TRBJ1-1; D not certain. The CDR3 totals 14 residues. Germline CDR1 is SGHTA and CDR2 is FQGNSA. V dropped 5 bases and J dropped 1 base, with 11 bases sitting between them. This CDR3 is CASSPPSSNTEAFF. CDR3 coding DNA: TGTGCCAGCAGCCCCCCCAGTTCGAACACTGAAGCTTTCTTT. Using reference TRBV7-2 and TRBJ1-1 for the parts outside the CDR3, the full variable domain is GAGVSQSPSNKVTEKGKDVELRCDPISGHTALYWYRQSLGQGLEFLIYFQGNSAPDKSGLPSDRFSAERTGGSVSTLTIQRTQQEDSAVYLCASSPPSSNTEAFFGQGTRLTVV.

This clone has just one count. The chain recombines TRBV7-2 with TRBJ2-7; 7 nucleotides agree with TRBD2. The CDR3 consists of 15 residues. V dropped 0 bases and J dropped 7; count of bases not matched to a gene: 9. Germline CDR1 reads SGHTA; CDR2 reads FQGNSA. The CDR3 is CASSLAKGGVGEQYF. The CDR3 DNA reads TGTGCCAGCAGCTTAGCGAAGGGAGGGGTGGGGGAGCAGTACTTC.

The chain uses TRBV11-3 and TRBJ1-3; no firm D call. The V end lost 1 base, the J end lost 0 bases, and 7 bases lay between the germline ends. CDR1 and CDR2 from the germline V gene are SGHNT and YENEEA. The CDR3 length is 15 residues. The CDR3 region is CASSLGPSSGNTIYF. The CDR3 bases are TGTGCCAGCAGCTTAGGGCCCTCCTCTGGAAACACCATATATTTT.

This clone was recorded a few times. V gene TRBV21-1 combines with J gene TRBJ2-2; TRBD2, the table's D call, was not compared with the DNA. TRBV21-1 is described as a pseudogene. This CDR3 is 17 amino acids long. CDR3 nucleotide sequence: TGTGCCAGCAGCGCGGAAGCCATAAAGATAAGCACCGGGGAGCTGTTTTTT. The encoded protein is CASSAEAIKISTGELFF.

The chain couples TRBV4-1 to TRBJ2-5; TRBD2 matches at 13 bases. The germline CDR1 and CDR2 sequences are MGHRA and YSYEKL. This CDR3 is 16 amino acids long. V lost 3 bases to trimming and J lost 5 bases; unmatched junction nucleotides: 6. Here the CDR3 DNA reads TGCGCCAGCAGCCATAAAGGGACTAGCGGGGTGGAGACCCAGTACTTC. Amino acids: CASSHKGTSGVETQYF.

The chain uses TRBV3-1 (or the pseudogene TRBV3-2) and TRBJ1-2, with 7 positions matching TRBD1. The CDR3 loop spans 14 amino acids. With 7 bases clipped from V and 3 bases from J, the junction kept 8 bases outside the gene matches. Per the germline V gene, CDR1 is LGHDT and CDR2 is YNNKEL (reference sequence). The CDR3: CASNRQGSYYGYTF. CDR3 coding DNA: TGTGCCAGCAATCGACAGGGATCTTACTATGGCTACACCTTC.

The chain uses TRBV4-3 and TRBJ1-2, with D possibly matching TRBD1 (6 bases). The CDR3 is 17 residues long. With 1 base removed from V and 0 bases from J, the gap between germline ends came to 15 bases. The germline V gene encodes CDR1 LGHNA and CDR2 YSLEER. CDR3 region: CASSQAPGDRANYGYTF. The CDR3 DNA sequence: TGCGCCAGCAGCCAAGCCCCAGGGGACCGAGCTAACTATGGCTACACCTTC.

This clone was recorded a few times. The chain employs TRBV7-9 and TRBJ1-2, with D unclear. Trimming took off 3 bases at V and 4 bases at J, with 12 bases between the two ends. Germline V gene sequence: CDR1 SEHNR, CDR2 FQNEAQ (reference sequence). This CDR3 spans 14 amino acids. The CDR3 DNA is TGTGCCAGCAGCTTTGATGGGCTGGGCTATGGCTACACCTTC. Amino acids: CASSFDGLGYGYTF.

The chain has TRBV25-1 and TRBJ1-2; the D gene is possibly TRBD1 (5 bases). The length of the CDR3 is 16 residues. Trimming stripped 4 bases from V and 4 bases from J, with 19 bases between. CDR1 is MGHDK and CDR2 is SYGVNS in the germline V gene. The DNA of the CDR3 is TGTGCCAGCAGTGCTCAATCGGGACCAACCTTCTATGGCTACACCTTC. It is translated as CASSAQSGPTFYGYTF.

This rearrangement joins TRBV6-5 to TRBJ1-1; the match to TRBD1 covers 9 bases. The CDR3 loop spans 15 amino acids. CDR1 is MNHEY, CDR2 SVGAGI, per germline. The junction had 4 bases not matched to a gene; V was cut back by 0 bases and J by 5 bases. The CDR3 loop reads CASSYSTGQGTEAFF. The CDR3, as DNA: TGTGCCAGCAGTTACTCGACCGGACAGGGGACTGAAGCTTTCTTT.

The V gene is TRBV29-1, the J gene TRBJ2-5; 8 bases are a match to TRBD2. The V gene end was trimmed by 6 bases and the J gene end by 2 bases; junction bases not matched to a gene: 5. Germline CDR1 is SQVTM and CDR2 is ANQGSEA. The CDR3 has 13 residues. CDR3 amino acids: CSVSAGGQETQYF. Written as DNA, the CDR3 is TGCAGCGTATCGGCGGGAGGACAAGAGACCCAGTACTTC.

The chain has TRBV9 and TRBJ2-3; 9 bases line up with TRBD2. Germline V gene lookup returns CDR1 SGDLS and CDR2 YYNGEE. This CDR3 comprises 16 residues. V was pared by 4 bases and J by 0 bases, with 6 bases of the junction left unmatched. CDR3 residues: CASSPLAGGSTDTQYF. CDR3 nucleotides: TGTGCCAGCAGCCCACTTGCGGGAGGGAGCACAGATACGCAGTATTTT.

The chain combines TRBV4-1 with TRBJ2-7, with 7 positions matching TRBD2. The CDR3 is 16 residues long. J gave up 5 bases and V 1 base, and 11 bases lay outside the gene matches. The germline gives CDR1 MGHRA, CDR2 YSYEKL. The chain's CDR3 is CASSQAELGGDHEQYF. DNA for the CDR3: TGCGCCAGCAGCCAAGCGGAATTGGGAGGGGACCACGAGCAGTACTTC.

The chain recombines TRBV20-1 with TRBJ2-7; D possibly uses TRBD1 or TRBD2 (5 bases each). The CDR3 is 11 residues long. In germline, CDR1 is DFQATT, CDR2 SNEGSKA (reference sequence). V lost 3 bases and J 7 bases, leaving 10 bases between the germline ends. The CDR3, as DNA: TGCAGTGCTAGGTTCGAGGGGGAGCAGTACTTC. This sequence encodes CSARFEGEQYF.

This chain links TRBV7-9 with TRBJ2-5; the D gene is possibly TRBD2 (5 bases). CDR1 SEHNR and CDR2 FQNEAQ come from the germline V gene (reference sequence). The CDR3 is made up of 13 amino acids. V was trimmed by 4 bases and J by 5 bases, leaving 11 bases between them. The CDR3 reads CASSSSGGETQYF. CDR3 coding DNA: TGTGCCAGCAGCTCCTCGGGCGGGGAGACCCAGTACTTC. Combining the CDR3 with reference TRBV7-9 and TRBJ2-5 gives the whole variable domain DTGVSQNPRHKITKRGQNVTFRCDPISEHNRLYWYRQTLGQGPEFLTYFQNEAQLEKSRLLSDRFSAERPKGSFSTLEIQRTEQGDSAMYLCASSSSGGETQYFGPGTRLLVL.